The present T cell receptor (beta chain) was sequenced within a study of response to subunit inactivated influenza vaccine (dated by TCRdb to 2017 to 2018). Notes on the research overall: Deep quantitative profiling of the T cell receptor repertoire was used in the study to follow responses to a trivalent subunit inactivated influenza vaccine.

Looking up the germline V gene yields CDR1 SGHTA and CDR2 FQGNSA. The CDR3, cysteine through phenylalanine, is 13 amino acids long. Only the CDR3 region is kept as DNA, spanning 39 bases read in frame from base 1. Trimming costs V 5 bases and J 4 bases, and their ends lie 12 bases apart. Study-level results and caveats: According to the authors, only a limited number of new T cells may be recruited by each seasonal influenza vaccination.

Receptor libraries were prepared by RT-PCR. The run used an Illumina HiSeq 2500. TCRdb reprocessing: public reads trimmed at Q25 with fastp, clones called with MiXCR, in-frame beta chains kept. CDR3 protein duplicates are merged, each entry listing the most common genes and DNA. A total of about 570,000 distinct CDR3 sequences appear in this sample, about an eighth of them only once. The ten top clones hold about 9.4% of the sample. Comments on this clonotype: Its binding antigen is unknown. Within one base of it there is no much larger clone, and no base qualities were kept.

The sequence joins TRBV7-2 to TRBJ2-7, with the D gene not confidently named. Sequencing used PBMCs from blood, obtained on the day of vaccination. This receptor was identified in a man aged 50 or older who received an inactivated influenza vaccine. Donor details come from another sample of the same person, matched by shared clones. The nucleotide sequence is TGTGCCAGCAGCCTCCAACAGTTATACGAGCAGTACTTC. It translates as CASSLQQLYEQYF.